The next 6 T cell receptor beta chains were all read from a single sample in a study of T-cell reconstitution after alpha-beta-depleted transplantation in children. Unique molecular identifiers were used to barcode this TCRbeta library. Each CDR3 protein is one row after TCRdb ran MiXCR on the PCR reads. Of about 110,000 distinct CDR3 sequences listed, over 9% are singletons. The sequences come from PBMCs, collected before TCRalphabeta/CD19-depleted stem cell transplant. The receptor source for this set is a boy aged 2-15 years with acute lymphoblastic leukemia, due to receive a stem cell transplant.

This clonotype has a handful of counts. The V gene is TRBV7-2, the J gene TRBJ2-2; 9 nucleotides match TRBD1. The CDR3 covers 16 residues. CDR1 is SGHTA and CDR2 is FQGNSA in the germline V gene. The J segment lost 4 bases and the V segment lost 5 bases, leaving 8 bases of the junction unmatched. CDR3 loop: CASSGTGRLATGELFF. Here the CDR3 DNA reads TGTGCCAGCAGCGGGACAGGGAGGCTAGCCACCGGGGAGCTGTTTTTT.

This clonotype was detected a few times. CDR3 amino acids: CASSSMGIAGGPGTQYF. The CDR3 DNA reads TGTGCCAGCAGTTCCATGGGAATAGCGGGAGGGCCTGGGACCCAGTACTTC. The rearrangement joins TRBV6-5 to TRBJ2-5; 11 nucleotides align to TRBD2. V trimming: 4 bases; J trimming: 7 bases; junction bases outside the gene matches: 14. Per the germline V gene, CDR1 is MNHEY and CDR2 is SVGAGI. This CDR3 comprises 17 residues.

Only a few counts were recorded for this clonotype. The chain links TRBV18 to TRBJ2-1; 8 bases match TRBD2. This CDR3 is 16 amino acids long. Germline V gene data show CDR1 as KGHSH and CDR2 as LQKENI. V dropped 2 bases and J dropped 5; count of bases not matched to a gene: 8. The CDR3 DNA reads as TGTGCCAGCTCACCATCGTCCGGGACTAGAAACAATGAGCAGTTCTTC. Encoded protein: CASSPSSGTRNNEQFF.

The rearrangement links TRBV4-2 to TRBJ1-1; D is perhaps TRBD1 (6 bases). V lost 1 base, J lost 5 bases, and 17 bases lay in between. CDR1 and CDR2 from the germline V gene are LGHNA and YNFKEQ. CDR3 length equals 16 residues. CDR3 sequence reads: CASSQVGGLGRTEAFF. CDR3 sequence (DNA): TGTGCCAGCAGCCAAGTCGGGGGGCTGGGGAGGACTGAAGCTTTCTTT.

This clonotype was recorded at least ten times. This chain connects TRBV5-1 to TRBJ1-1, with a tentative D call TRBD1 (5 bases). V dropped 7 bases and J dropped 0 bases, with 13 bases sitting between them. CDR1 and CDR2 (germline): SGHRS, YFSETQ. The CDR3 is 14 residues long. CDR3 sequence: CASAAGGLNTEAFF. The CDR3 coding sequence is TGCGCCAGCGCCGCCGGGGGACTGAACACTGAAGCTTTCTTT.

This clonotype was seen ten or more times. The chain combines TRBV5-6 with TRBJ2-3; 8 nucleotides match TRBD2. The CDR3 is 14 amino acids. V lost 2 bases to trimming and J lost 5 bases; unmatched junction nucleotides: 4. Looked up from germline, CDR1 is SGHDT and CDR2 is YYEEEE. The CDR3 sequence is CASSLAGAGDTQYF. As DNA, the CDR3 is TGTGCCAGCAGCTTAGCGGGAGCTGGAGATACGCAGTATTTT.